This TCR beta chain comes out of a study of blood T cells in healthy people across ages. Isolation per sample recovered at least 6 million PBMCs. Trimming stripped 6 bases from V and 2 bases from J, with 12 bases between. The length of the CDR3 is 13 residues. The germline gives CDR1 DFQATT, CDR2 SNEGSKA (reference sequence). This clonotype was found many times. Through a sample-barcoded 5' primer and a J-beta primer mix, a second PCR was run for about 6 to 11 cycles. TCRdb re-analysed the 5' RACE reads in MiXCR, keeping a single row per CDR3 protein. Altogether more than 800,000 distinct CDR3 sequences are present, around 28% being singletons, with the ten largest covering about 18%.

The source of this sequence is a woman of 80 years or more in good health. Sequencing used blood. This chain uses TRBV20-1 with TRBJ2-3; the D gene is possibly TRBD2 (6 bases). The CDR3: CSARGPTTDTQYF. CDR3 nucleotide sequence: TGCAGTGCGCGGGGCCCGACCACAGATACGCAGTATTTT.